This is a list of T cell receptor beta chains from one sample in a study of shared clonotypes between healthy human individuals. Generated by immunoSEQ multiplex PCR, the TCRdb table keeps only in-frame clones and is missing some. The sample has 600,000 to 800,000 clones, 55% to 75% seen once. Sequenced: memory CD4+ T cells sorted from blood. The receptors here all came from a woman between 25 and 40 years old in good health. CDR3s include the opening cysteine and the closing phenylalanine or tryptophan. A D gene is named only where the DNA matches it firmly. For some rows the clone size is stated as once, few or many, or as a class when expanded; others skip it.

abundance	v_gene	d_gene	j_gene	CDR3nt	CDR3aa
NA	TRBV18	TRBD2	TRBJ2-1	TGTGCCAGCTCACCGGGACTAGCAGACTACAATGAGCAGTTCTTC	CASSPGLADYNEQFF
NA	TRBV6-4	NA	TRBJ2-1	TGTGCCAGCAGTGGGGAGGGGGCCTACAATGAGCAGTTCTTC	CASSGEGAYNEQFF
many	TRBV5-1	TRBD2	TRBJ2-1	TGCGCCAGCAGCGATAGACTAGCGGGAGTAAATGAGCAGTTCTTC	CASSDRLAGVNEQFF
NA	TRBV21-1	NA	TRBJ2-7	TGTGCCAGCAGCACTGGGGAGGTGTGTGACCTCGAGCAGTACTTC	CASSTGEVCDLEQYF
NA	TRBV19	TRBD2	TRBJ2-7	TGTGCCAGTAGTAGCGGACTAGCGGGTCGCTACGAGCAGTACTTC	CASSSGLAGRYEQYF
NA	TRBV19	NA	TRBJ1-1	TGTGCCAGTAGTAAAGGGGGATGGAACACTGAAGCTTTCTTT	CASSKGGWNTEAFF
NA	TRBV7-3	NA	TRBJ1-1	TGTGCCAGCGCCGGGACCGCGAACACTGAAGCTTTCTTT	CASAGTANTEAFF
NA	TRBV15	TRBD1	TRBJ1-5	TGTGCCACCCCGAGCCGTGGACAGGGAGGCGGACAGCCCCAGCATTTT	CATPSRGQGGGQPQHF
few	TRBV11-3	NA	TRBJ2-1	TGTGCCAGCAGCTTAGCGGGAACGTCCTACAATGAGCAGTTCTTC	CASSLAGTSYNEQFF
once	TRBV28	NA	TRBJ1-5	TGTGCCAGCAGTGTACACCACGGCAGCAATCAGCCCCAGCATTTT	CASSVHHGSNQPQHF
once	TRBV2	TRBD2	TRBJ2-7	TGTGCCAGCAGTGAGCTAGCGGGGTCTTCCTACGAGCAGTACTTC	CASSELAGSSYEQYF
NA	TRBV29-1	NA	TRBJ2-7	TGCAGCGTTGAAGAAGGGGGGTACGAGCAGTACTTC	CSVEEGGYEQYF
NA	TRBV15	NA	TRBJ1-1	TGTGCCACCAGCAGAGAGAAGGGGAACACTGAAGCTTTCTTT	CATSREKGNTEAFF
NA	TRBV19	NA	TRBJ2-3	TGTGCCAGTAGGGACAGCACAGATACGCAGTATTTT	CASRDSTDTQYF
NA	TRBV2	TRBD2	TRBJ2-3	TGTGCCAGCAGTGGAGGTGAGACAGTAGCGGGAGGGATCGAAGATACGCAGTATTTT	CASSGGETVAGGIEDTQYF
NA	TRBV11-2	TRBD2	TRBJ2-1	TGTGCCAGCAGCTTACTCGGGAGGGATGAGCAGTTCTTC	CASSLLGRDEQFF
NA	TRBV5-6	TRBD1	TRBJ2-2	TGTGCCAGCTCAGAGGACAGGGCCGGGGAGCTGTTTTTT	CASSEDRAGELFF
NA	TRBV4-2	TRBD2	TRBJ2-5	TGTGCCAGCAGCCGCGGGACTAAAGAGACCCAGTACTTC	CASSRGTKETQYF
NA	TRBV7-8	TRBD2	TRBJ2-1	TGTGCCAGCAGCAGAGGCCGTGGACTAGCGGGAGTCAATGAGCAGTTCTTC	CASSRGRGLAGVNEQFF
NA	TRBV7-9	NA	TRBJ1-2	TGTGCCAGCAGCTCGCACCACGCCGGGAGACCGGTAGGCTACACCTTC	CASSSHHAGRPVGYTF
NA	TRBV7-2	TRBD2	TRBJ2-1	TGTGCCAGCAGCTTGGCGGGAGCGAGTCACAATGAGCAGTTCTTC	CASSLAGASHNEQFF
NA	TRBV28	NA	TRBJ2-5	TGTGCCAGCAGTTTAGGGGCGGCCCCGACGAGAGAGACCCAGTACTTC	CASSLGAAPTRETQYF
NA	TRBV5-1	TRBD2	TRBJ2-2	TGCGCCAGCAGCTTGGGGGCCGGGACTAGATTAACCGGGGAGCTGTTTTTT	CASSLGAGTRLTGELFF
NA	TRBV4-2	TRBD2	TRBJ2-1	TGTGCCAGCAGCCGTGGACTAGCGGGGGGGAATGAGCAGTTCTTC	CASSRGLAGGNEQFF
once	TRBV9	TRBD1	TRBJ1-2	TGTGCCAGCAGCGCTCCGGGACAGGGTATCTTGAGCAGCTATGGCTACACCTTC	CASSAPGQGILSSYGYTF
NA	TRBV6-5	TRBD2	TRBJ2-3	TGTGCCAGCAGTTCCTCACTAGCGGCTATCACAGATACGCAGTATTTT	CASSSSLAAITDTQYF
NA	TRBV28	NA	TRBJ1-3	TGTGCCAGCGCTCCCGGGGGTAAAGACACCATATATTTT	CASAPGGKDTIYF
NA	TRBV7-2	NA	TRBJ1-3	TGTGCCAGCAGCCCGTATGTCCTCTCTGGAAACACCATATATTTT	CASSPYVLSGNTIYF
few	TRBV11-2	NA	TRBJ1-2	TGTGCCAGCAGCTTAGACGGTTATGGCTACACCTTC	CASSLDGYGYTF
NA	TRBV18	NA	TRBJ2-1	TGTGCCAGCTCACCACTGCAGGGGAGGGATGAGCAGTTCTTC	CASSPLQGRDEQFF
NA	TRBV10-3	NA	TRBJ2-2	TGTGCCATCAGTGAGTCGACCCTGGGGGGAACCGGGGAGCTGTTTTTT	CAISESTLGGTGELFF
NA	TRBV7-7	NA	TRBJ2-5	TGTGCCAGCAGCTTTACCATCCAAGAGACCCAGTACTTC	CASSFTIQETQYF
once	TRBV7-9	NA	TRBJ2-1	TGTGCCAGCAGCTTAGGATCAGTATACAATGAGCAGTTCTTC	CASSLGSVYNEQFF
few	TRBV28	TRBD1	TRBJ1-3	TGTGCCAGCAGGGGGACAGGGCACCACTCTGGAAACACCATATATTTT	CASRGTGHHSGNTIYF
NA	TRBV2	TRBD2	TRBJ2-5	TGTGCCAGCAGCACCGGGACTAGCGGCCCCGGGGAGACCCAGTACTTC	CASSTGTSGPGETQYF
NA	TRBV2	NA	TRBJ2-3	TGTGCCAGCAAAGAAATGGGCACAGATACGCAGTATTTT	CASKEMGTDTQYF
once	TRBV5-1	TRBD1	TRBJ1-1	TGCGCCAGCAGTTATCGTCAACAGGGGGCCACTGAAGCTTTCTTT	CASSYRQQGATEAFF
NA	TRBV28	NA	TRBJ1-1	TGTGCCAGCAGTGCCGGCAGCCAGGATTTCGCTGAAGCTTTCTTT	CASSAGSQDFAEAFF
NA	TRBV7-9	NA	TRBJ2-6	TGTGCCAGCAGCTTAGCGCTAGGGACTGGGGCCAACGTCCTGACTTTC	CASSLALGTGANVLTF
NA	TRBV7-2	NA	TRBJ2-7	TGTGCCAGCAGCTTAAGGACCGCGTCCTACGAGCAGTACTTC	CASSLRTASYEQYF
few	TRBV7-9	TRBD1	TRBJ2-5	TGTGCCAGCAGCTTAGCTCGAGTAGGGACAGGGGGAGAGACCCAGTACTTC	CASSLARVGTGGETQYF
NA	TRBV2	TRBD1	TRBJ1-1	TGTGCCAGGGAGGGACAGGGGGTTGCTGCTTTCTTT	CAREGQGVAAFF
NA	TRBV6-5	NA	TRBJ1-4	TGTGCCAGCAGTTACTCTCGGGCCGCAACTAATGAAAAACTGTTTTTT	CASSYSRAATNEKLFF
NA	TRBV19	NA	TRBJ1-1	TGTGCCAGTAGCCAGAGGCGGGGGAGCACTGAAGCTTTCTTT	CASSQRRGSTEAFF
NA	TRBV6-1	TRBD1	TRBJ2-7	TGTGCCAGCAGCCGACAGGGGTACGAGCAGTACTTC	CASSRQGYEQYF
NA	TRBV11-2	TRBD1	TRBJ1-1	TGTGCCAGCAGGTTGGCGACAGGGGGCGCGAACACTGAAGCTTTCTTT	CASRLATGGANTEAFF
NA	TRBV28	NA	TRBJ1-5	TGTGCCAGCAGTTTAGGTGCCGTTTTAGGGGGGTCAGGACAGCCCCAGCATTTT	CASSLGAVLGGSGQPQHF
few	TRBV18	NA	TRBJ2-7	TGTGCCAGCTCACGGGACAGCGGGAACGAGCAGTACTTC	CASSRDSGNEQYF
NA	TRBV19	TRBD1	TRBJ2-1	TGTGCCAGTAGAATGGACAGGGGAGCTGAGCAGTTCTTC	CASRMDRGAEQFF
few	TRBV4-1	NA	TRBJ2-7	TGCGCCAGCAGCCCTGCAGCCGACGATCCCCTCCTGGGGTACGAGCAGTACTTC	CASSPAADDPLLGYEQYF
NA	TRBV6-5	TRBD2	TRBJ2-7	TGTGCCAGCAGTTACAGGTCGAGACTAGCGGGCGAGCAGTACTTC	CASSYRSRLAGEQYF
NA	TRBV11-2	TRBD1	TRBJ1-5	TGTGCCAGCAGCTACGGGACAGGGACTAATCAGCCCCAGCATTTT	CASSYGTGTNQPQHF
NA	TRBV18	NA	TRBJ2-4	TGTGCCAGCTCACCCCCTGGGGCCTTAGACATTCAGTACTTC	CASSPPGALDIQYF
NA	TRBV5-1	TRBD2	TRBJ2-1	TGCGCCAGCAGCTCAGCGGGAGGTTACAATGAGCAGTTCTTC	CASSSAGGYNEQFF
NA	TRBV28	NA	TRBJ2-7	TGTGCCAGCAGTTTAGACGGACCGGGGGGCCACGAGCAGTACTTC	CASSLDGPGGHEQYF
few	TRBV7-7	TRBD2	TRBJ2-5	TGTGCCAGCAGCTGGGGCGGTCCTAGCGGGGAGACCCAGTACTTC	CASSWGGPSGETQYF
NA	TRBV4-2	NA	TRBJ2-3	TGTGCCAGCAGCCAAGATATGGGCGGGGCAGATACGCAGTATTTT	CASSQDMGGADTQYF
once	TRBV5-1	TRBD2	TRBJ2-1	TGCGCCAGCAGCTCAGGACTAGCGGTGAGCTCCTACAATGAGCAGTTCTTC	CASSSGLAVSSYNEQFF
NA	TRBV2	NA	TRBJ2-1	TGTGCCAGCAGGCCCGGGACCCACAATGAGCAGTTCTTC	CASRPGTHNEQFF
NA	TRBV28	NA	TRBJ1-4	TGTGCCAGCAGTGTAGGGGGTGCTAATGAAAAACTGTTTTTT	CASSVGGANEKLFF